The 15 T cell receptor beta chains below come from one sample, sequenced in a study of cytomegalovirus exposure and HLA in healthy donors. PCR was performed using 60 Vbeta and 13 Jbeta primers. The data were produced by immunoSEQ multiplex PCR, yet TCRdb's version contains in-frame clones alone and is incomplete. The repertoire consists of 150,000 to 200,000 clones, with around two thirds occurring once and the leading ten covering over 2.5%. The sequenced sample consisted of PBMCs. Source of these receptors: a man aged 35 to 55 in good health and CMV-seronegative.

The V and J genes are TRBV5-4 and TRBJ1-6, with D unclear. This CDR3 is built from 14 residues. The V and J ends lost 3 bases and 3 bases respectively, with 7 bases between them. Germline V gene lookup returns CDR1 SGHNT and CDR2 YYREEE (reference sequence). The DNA of the CDR3 is TGTGCCAGCAGCTATGACAACTATAATTCACCCCTCCACTTT. It specifies CASSYDNYNSPLHF.

This rearrangement joins TRBV30 to TRBJ2-7; no reliable D call. Trimming pared 4 bases from V and 0 bases from J, leaving 13 bases between. This CDR3 contains 14 residues. Germline CDR1 GTSNPN, CDR2 SVGIG (reference sequence). The CDR3 reads CAWNAALSSYEQYF. CDR3 DNA: TGTGCCTGGAACGCGGCCTTAAGCTCCTACGAGCAGTACTTC.

The chain links TRBV4-1 to TRBJ2-1, with TRBD2 matching over 14 bases. Per the germline V gene, CDR1 is MGHRA and CDR2 is YSYEKL. CDR3 length: 17 amino acids. The J segment lost 8 bases and the V segment lost 2 bases, leaving 8 bases of the junction unmatched. This CDR3 reads CASSQPPTSGRGYEQFF. The CDR3 DNA reads as TGCGCCAGCAGCCAACCTCCGACTAGCGGGAGGGGGTATGAGCAGTTCTTC.

There are a few counts of this clone. The chain is built from TRBV4-1 and TRBJ1-5; D is ambiguous. The germline gives CDR1 MGHRA, CDR2 YSYEKL. The germline V and J ends were trimmed by 4 bases and 0 bases, with 13 bases remaining between them. The CDR3 is 16 residues long. In DNA, the CDR3 is TGCGCCAGCAGCCCATTACACGTATATAGCAATCAGCCCCAGCATTTT. It translates to CASSPLHVYSNQPQHF.

The chain recombines TRBV13 with TRBJ2-5, with 8 positions matching TRBD2. Trimming at V came to 2 bases and at J to 5 bases, leaving 1 base not matched to a gene. Germline CDR1 PRHDT, CDR2 FYEKMQ (reference sequence). This CDR3 has 13 amino acids. The CDR3 reads CASSLTGGETQYF. CDR3 DNA: TGTGCCAGCAGCTTAACGGGGGGGGAGACCCAGTACTTC.

The rearrangement joins TRBV5-4 to TRBJ1-3, with D possibly matching TRBD1 (6 bases). The CDR3 contains 16 residues. Per the germline V gene, CDR1 is SGHNT and CDR2 is YYREEE (reference sequence). The germline V and J ends were trimmed by 0 bases and 5 bases, with 15 bases remaining between them. The CDR3 loop is CASSLAGQRSRNTIYF. The DNA for the CDR3 is TGTGCCAGCAGCTTGGCCGGACAGCGAAGTAGAAACACCATATATTTT.

The chain has TRBV7-2 and TRBJ2-3; TRBD2 might be the D (6 bases). CDR3 size: 16 residues. V was pared by 5 bases and J by 1 base, with 16 bases between. Germline loops: CDR1 SGHTA, CDR2 FQGNSA. CDR3 coding DNA: TGTGCCAGCAGCCCCCGCGGGGCACCCGGCACAGATACGCAGTATTTT. It is translated as CASSPRGAPGTDTQYF.

Concerning this clone: At one boundary the junction diverges from the germline segment, which might be a read error. Other DNA variants within this sample encode the same CDR3. The gene calls are TRBV7-9 and TRBJ2-3, with TRBD1 identical over 7 bases. Looked up from germline, CDR1 is SEHNR and CDR2 is FQNEAQ (reference sequence). There are 16 residues in the CDR3. Written as DNA, the CDR3 is TGTGCCAGCAGCCGAGGCGACAGGGATACCACAGATACACAGTATTTT. Translated, it gives CASSRGDRDTTDTQYF.

Here the CDR3 DNA reads TGTGCCACCACCCGAGACTTGCTAGCGGCGAACACCGGGGAGCTGTTTTTT. Its translation: CATTRDLLAANTGELFF. The V call is TRBV15, the J call TRBJ2-2; 7 bases agree with TRBD2. Germline loops: CDR1 LNHNV, CDR2 YYDKDF (reference sequence). V lost 7 bases to trimming and J lost 0 bases; unmatched junction nucleotides: 11. The CDR3 sequence is 17 residues long.

Remarks on this clone: This sample also contains other DNA sequences that code for the same CDR3. This sequence joins TRBV6-5 and TRBJ2-7, with TRBD1 as a possible D gene (6 bases). The CDR3 is 13 residues long. Germline V lookup: CDR1 MNHEY, CDR2 SVGAGI. Trimming pared 8 bases from V and 2 bases from J, leaving 13 bases between. The CDR3 DNA reads TGTGCCAGCCGACCACAGGGCCCCTACGAGCAGTACTTC. Its protein is CASRPQGPYEQYF.

This clone was seen a handful of times. The rearrangement uses TRBV6-1 and TRBJ1-1, with D uncertain. The CDR3 is made up of 14 amino acids. Trimming pared 3 bases from V and 0 bases from J, leaving 8 bases between. Germline V gene sequence: CDR1 MNHNS, CDR2 SASEGT. The CDR3 here is CASSDPSLNTEAFF. CDR3 nucleotides: TGTGCCAGCAGTGATCCGAGCTTGAACACTGAAGCTTTCTTT.

This clone was detected a few times. The V and J genes are TRBV4-3 and TRBJ2-7; 8 bases are shared with TRBD2. The CDR3 has 16 amino acids. J lost 4 bases, V lost 0 bases, and 8 bases had no gene match. CDR1 is LGHNA and CDR2 is YSLEER in the germline V gene. The CDR3 DNA reads as TGCGCCAGCAGCCAAGATCTCGGTAGCGGGACATACGAGCAGTACTTC. Translating it yields CASSQDLGSGTYEQYF.

The sample holds one count of this clone. The chain links TRBV27 to TRBJ1-2, with D perhaps TRBD1 (5 bases). Germline assignment: CDR1 MNHEY and CDR2 SMNVEV (reference sequence). The CDR3 length is 15 residues. V was clipped by 2 bases and J by 8 bases, with 18 bases between them. CDR3: CASSLGPGGPRGYTF. The DNA of the CDR3 is TGTGCCAGCAGTTTAGGTCCGGGGGGTCCTAGGGGCTACACCTTC.

The chain employs TRBV10-3 and TRBJ2-4, with D unclear. The CDR3 has 16 residues. V dropped 5 bases and J dropped 0 bases, with 14 bases sitting between them. The germline V gene encodes CDR1 ENHRY and CDR2 SYGVKD. The CDR3 loop reads CAISSSTHLAKNIQYF. CDR3 DNA sequence: TGTGCCATCAGTTCAAGTACTCACCTAGCCAAAAACATTCAGTACTTC.

This chain links TRBV5-1 with TRBJ1-4, with D possibly being TRBD1 (5 bases). Trimming pared 4 bases from V and 2 bases from J, leaving 18 bases between. The length of the CDR3 is 17 residues. Germline V gene sequence: CDR1 SGHRS, CDR2 YFSETQ. The CDR3 coding sequence is TGCGCCAGCAGCGGATCAGGGATCGGGTCGACTAATGAAAAACTGTTTTTT. Amino acid sequence: CASSGSGIGSTNEKLFF.